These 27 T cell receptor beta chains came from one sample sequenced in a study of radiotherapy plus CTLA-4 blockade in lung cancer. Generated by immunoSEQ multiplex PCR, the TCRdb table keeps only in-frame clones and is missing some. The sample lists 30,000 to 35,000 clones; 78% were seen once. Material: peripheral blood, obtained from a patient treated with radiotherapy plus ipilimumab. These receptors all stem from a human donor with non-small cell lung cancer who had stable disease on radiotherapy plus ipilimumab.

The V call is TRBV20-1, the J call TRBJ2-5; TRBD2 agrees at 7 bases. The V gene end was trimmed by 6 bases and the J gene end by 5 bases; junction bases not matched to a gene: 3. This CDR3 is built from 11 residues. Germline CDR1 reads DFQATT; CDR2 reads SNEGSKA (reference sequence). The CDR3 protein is CSAGGGETQYF. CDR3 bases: TGCAGTGCCGGCGGGGGTGAGACCCAGTACTTC.

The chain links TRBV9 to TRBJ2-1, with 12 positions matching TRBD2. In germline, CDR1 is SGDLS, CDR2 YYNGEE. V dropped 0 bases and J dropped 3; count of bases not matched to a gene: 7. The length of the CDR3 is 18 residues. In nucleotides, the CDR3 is TGTGCCAGCAGCGTAGGTCGACTAGCGGGGGATCACTACAATGAGCAGTTCTTC. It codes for CASSVGRLAGDHYNEQFF.

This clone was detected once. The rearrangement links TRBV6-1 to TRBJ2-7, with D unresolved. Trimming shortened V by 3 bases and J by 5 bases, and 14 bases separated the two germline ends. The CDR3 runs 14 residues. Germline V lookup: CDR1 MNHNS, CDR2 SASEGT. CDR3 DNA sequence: TGTGCCAGCAGTGATCGGGTCCCCGCCAACGAGCAGTACGTC. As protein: CASSDRVPANEQYV.

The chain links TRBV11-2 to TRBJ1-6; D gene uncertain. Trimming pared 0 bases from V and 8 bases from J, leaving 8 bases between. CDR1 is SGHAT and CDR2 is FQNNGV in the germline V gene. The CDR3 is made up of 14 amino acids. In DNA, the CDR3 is TGTGCCAGCAGCTTAGATGTCTTTTATTCACCCCTCCACTTT. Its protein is CASSLDVFYSPLHF.

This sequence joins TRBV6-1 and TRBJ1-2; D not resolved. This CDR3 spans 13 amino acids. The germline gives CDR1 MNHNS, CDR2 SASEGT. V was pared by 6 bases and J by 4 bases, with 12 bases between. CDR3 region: CASRSASRYGYTF. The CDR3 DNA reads TGTGCCAGCAGGTCGGCCAGTCGCTATGGCTACACCTTC.

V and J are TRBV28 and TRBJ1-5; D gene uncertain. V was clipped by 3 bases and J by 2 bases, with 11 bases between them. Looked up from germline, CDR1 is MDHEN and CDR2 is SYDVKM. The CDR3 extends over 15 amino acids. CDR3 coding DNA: TGTGCCAGCAGTTTCCCCGAGGGCGGCAATCAGCCCCAGCATTTT. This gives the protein CASSFPEGGNQPQHF.

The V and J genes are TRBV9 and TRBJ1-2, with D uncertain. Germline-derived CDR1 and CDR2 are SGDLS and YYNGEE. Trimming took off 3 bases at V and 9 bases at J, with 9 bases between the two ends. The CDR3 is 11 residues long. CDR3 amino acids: CASSAFGSYTF. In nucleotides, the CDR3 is TGTGCCAGCAGCGCTTTCGGGAGCTACACCTTC.

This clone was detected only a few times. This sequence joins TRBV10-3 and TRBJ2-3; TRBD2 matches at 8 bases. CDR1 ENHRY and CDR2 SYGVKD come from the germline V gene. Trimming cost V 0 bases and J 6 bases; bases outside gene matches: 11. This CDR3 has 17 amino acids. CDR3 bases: TGTGCCATCAGTGAGTCGAGCGCTAGCGGGTTTGGGGATACGCAGTATTTT. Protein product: CAISESSASGFGDTQYF.

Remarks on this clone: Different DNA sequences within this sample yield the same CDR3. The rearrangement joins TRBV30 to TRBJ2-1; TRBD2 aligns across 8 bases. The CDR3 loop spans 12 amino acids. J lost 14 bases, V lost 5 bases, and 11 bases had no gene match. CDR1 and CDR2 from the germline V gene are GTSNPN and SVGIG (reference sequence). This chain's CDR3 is CAWGRGGRKKFF. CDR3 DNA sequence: TGTGCCTGGGGTCGGGGGGGGAGGAAGAAGTTCTTC.

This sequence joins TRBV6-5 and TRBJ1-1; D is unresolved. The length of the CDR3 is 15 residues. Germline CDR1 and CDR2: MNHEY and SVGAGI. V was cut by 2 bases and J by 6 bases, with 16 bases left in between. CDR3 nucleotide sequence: TGTGCCAGCAGTTACCTACCCCTGGGCCCCGCTGAAGCTTTCTTT. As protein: CASSYLPLGPAEAFF.

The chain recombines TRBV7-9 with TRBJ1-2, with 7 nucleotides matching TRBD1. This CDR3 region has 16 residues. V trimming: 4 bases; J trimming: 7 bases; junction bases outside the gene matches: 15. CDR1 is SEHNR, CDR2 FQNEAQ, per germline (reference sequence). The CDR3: CASSSSGATGVVGYTF. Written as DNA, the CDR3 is TGTGCCAGCAGCTCAAGCGGGGCTACAGGGGTTGTTGGCTACACCTTC. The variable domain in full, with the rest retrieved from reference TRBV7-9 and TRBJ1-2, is DTGVSQNPRHKITKRGQNVTFRCDPISEHNRLYWYRQTLGQGPEFLTYFQNEAQLEKSRLLSDRFSAERPKGSFSTLEIQRTEQGDSAMYLCASSSSGATGVVGYTFGSGTRLTVV.

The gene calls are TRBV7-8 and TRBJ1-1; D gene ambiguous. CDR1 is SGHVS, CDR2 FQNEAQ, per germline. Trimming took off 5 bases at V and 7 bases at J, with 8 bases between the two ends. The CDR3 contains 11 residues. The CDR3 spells CASSSQIEAFF. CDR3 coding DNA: TGTGCCAGCAGCAGCCAGATTGAAGCTTTCTTT.

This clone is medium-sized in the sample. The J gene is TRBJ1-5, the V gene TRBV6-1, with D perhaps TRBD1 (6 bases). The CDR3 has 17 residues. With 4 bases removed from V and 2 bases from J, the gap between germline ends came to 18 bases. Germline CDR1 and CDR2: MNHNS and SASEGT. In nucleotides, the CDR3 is TGTGCCAGCAGTGCCCCTCGGAGGGGGTGGGGCAATCAGCCCCAGCATTTT. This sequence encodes CASSAPRRGWGNQPQHF.

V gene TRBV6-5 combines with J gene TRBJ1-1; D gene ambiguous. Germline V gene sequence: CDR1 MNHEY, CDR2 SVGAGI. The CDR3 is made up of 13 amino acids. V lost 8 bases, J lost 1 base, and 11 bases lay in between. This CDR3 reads CASEGLANTEAFF. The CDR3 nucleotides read TGTGCCAGCGAAGGCCTCGCGAACACTGAAGCTTTCTTT.

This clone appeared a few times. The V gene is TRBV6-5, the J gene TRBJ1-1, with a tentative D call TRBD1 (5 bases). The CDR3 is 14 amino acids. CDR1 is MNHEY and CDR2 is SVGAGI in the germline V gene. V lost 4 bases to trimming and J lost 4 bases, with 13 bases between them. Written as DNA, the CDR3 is TGTGCCAGCAGTTCCAGGGACTGGGGCACTGAAGCTTTCTTT. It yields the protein CASSSRDWGTEAFF.

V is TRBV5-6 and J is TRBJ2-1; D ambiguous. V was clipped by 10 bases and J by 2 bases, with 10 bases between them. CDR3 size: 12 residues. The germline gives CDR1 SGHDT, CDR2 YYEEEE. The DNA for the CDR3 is TGTGCCTCTGTGGCCCCCTACAATGAGCAGTTCTTC. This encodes CASVAPYNEQFF.

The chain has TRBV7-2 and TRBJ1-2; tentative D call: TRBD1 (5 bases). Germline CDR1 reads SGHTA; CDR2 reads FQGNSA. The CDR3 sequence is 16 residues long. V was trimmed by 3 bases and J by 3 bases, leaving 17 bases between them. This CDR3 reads CASSFAPRGVYYGYTF. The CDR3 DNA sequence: TGTGCCAGCAGCTTCGCCCCTAGAGGGGTATACTATGGCTACACCTTC.

The CDR3: CASSVRHEAFF. In DNA form, the CDR3 reads TGTGCCAGCAGCGTAAGACATGAAGCTTTCTTT. The rearrangement joins TRBV7-8 to TRBJ1-1, with D unresolved. In germline, CDR1 is SGHVS, CDR2 FQNEAQ. V was trimmed by 5 bases and J by 7 bases, leaving 8 bases between them. The CDR3 length is 11 residues.

CDR3 protein: CASSEAANTEKLFF. For the CDR3, the DNA is TGTGCCAGCAGTGAAGCGGCGAATACTGAAAAACTGTTTTTT. This rearrangement joins TRBV6-1 to TRBJ1-4; D remains unclear. V lost 0 bases and J 7 bases, leaving 9 bases between the germline ends. This CDR3 has 14 amino acids. Per the germline V gene, CDR1 is MNHNS and CDR2 is SASEGT.

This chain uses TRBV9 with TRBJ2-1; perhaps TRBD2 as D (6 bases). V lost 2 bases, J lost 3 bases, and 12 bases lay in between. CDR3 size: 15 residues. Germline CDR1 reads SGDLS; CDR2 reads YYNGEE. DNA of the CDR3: TGTGCCAGCAGCGTCCGGGACTCGGGCTACAATGAGCAGTTCTTC. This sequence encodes CASSVRDSGYNEQFF.

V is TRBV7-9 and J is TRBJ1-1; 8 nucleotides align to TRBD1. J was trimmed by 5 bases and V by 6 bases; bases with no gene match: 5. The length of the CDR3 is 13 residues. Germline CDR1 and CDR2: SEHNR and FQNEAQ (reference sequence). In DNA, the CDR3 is TGTGCCAGCAGGGCAGGGGGCCGGACTGAAGCTTTCTTT. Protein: CASRAGGRTEAFF.

The CDR3 nucleotides read TGTGCCAGCAGCTTAGACAATCAGCCCCAGCATTTT. Protein: CASSLDNQPQHF. The rearrangement links TRBV7-2 to TRBJ1-5; unclear D gene. V lost 1 base, J lost 3 bases, and 1 base lay in between. CDR3 length: 12 amino acids. Looked up from germline, CDR1 is SGHTA and CDR2 is FQGNSA.

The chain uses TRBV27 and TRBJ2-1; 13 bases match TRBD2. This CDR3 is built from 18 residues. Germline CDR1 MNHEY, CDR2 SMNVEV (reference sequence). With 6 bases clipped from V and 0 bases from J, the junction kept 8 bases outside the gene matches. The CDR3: CASRAGTSGVSSYNEQFF. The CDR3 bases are TGTGCCAGCAGGGCCGGGACTAGCGGGGTTAGCTCCTACAATGAGCAGTTCTTC.

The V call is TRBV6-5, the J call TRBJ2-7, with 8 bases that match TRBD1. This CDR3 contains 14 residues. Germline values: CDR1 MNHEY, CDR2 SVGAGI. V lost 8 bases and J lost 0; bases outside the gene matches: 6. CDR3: CASSTGGSSYEQYF. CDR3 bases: TGTGCCAGCTCAACAGGGGGGAGCTCCTACGAGCAGTACTTC.

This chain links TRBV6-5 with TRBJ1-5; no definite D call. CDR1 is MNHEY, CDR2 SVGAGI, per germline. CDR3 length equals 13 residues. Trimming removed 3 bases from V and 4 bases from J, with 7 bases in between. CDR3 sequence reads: CASSYLPNQPQHF. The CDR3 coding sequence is TGTGCCAGCAGTTATCTGCCGAATCAGCCCCAGCATTTT.

CDR3 coding DNA: TGTGCCAGCAGTTGGGAGGGTAGCAATCAGCCCCAGCATTTT. Translation gives CASSWEGSNQPQHF. The chain combines TRBV5-5 with TRBJ1-5; D is undetermined. Germline V gene lookup returns CDR1 SGHKS and CDR2 YYEKEE (reference sequence). CDR3 length: 14 residues. V was trimmed by 5 bases and J by 0 bases, leaving 9 bases between them.

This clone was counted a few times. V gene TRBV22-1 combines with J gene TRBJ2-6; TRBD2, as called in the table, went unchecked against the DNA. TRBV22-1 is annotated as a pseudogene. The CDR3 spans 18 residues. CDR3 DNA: TGTCCTGGGAGAGGTGACCGAAGCGAACAAAGTCGGGCCAACGTCCTGACTTTC. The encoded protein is CPGRGDRSEQSRANVLTF.